The rows below give T cell receptor beta chains drawn from one sample of a study of cytomegalovirus exposure and HLA in healthy donors. TCRdb keeps only in-frame clones here, not all; method: immunoSEQ multiplex PCR. The sample carries under 300,000 clones, around 85% recorded once. What was sequenced was PBMCs. Every receptor here comes from a woman aged 18-30 years in good health and CMV-seronegative. Both conserved end residues are part of each CDR3. Fields, in order: clone size, J gene, V gene, CDR3 length, D gene, CDR3 protein, CDR3 DNA. A D gene is named only where the DNA matches it firmly. Clone size is shown for a subset of rows, as once, few, many or a class of expanded clone.

.	TRBJ2-3	TRBV5-4	16	.	CASSLRRVAITDTQYF	TGTGCCAGCAGCCTAAGGAGGGTAGCCATCACAGATACGCAGTATTTT
.	TRBJ2-7	TRBV18	16	.	CASSPQAGSNGHEQYF	TGTGCCAGCTCACCACAGGCAGGGTCAAATGGGCACGAGCAGTACTTC
.	TRBJ2-1	TRBV4-2	17	TRBD2	CASSLRLAGGPGNEQFF	TGTGCCAGCAGCCTTCGACTAGCGGGGGGGCCGGGCAATGAGCAGTTCTTC
.	TRBJ2-7	TRBV14	17	TRBD2	CASRRTSGGAYTYEQYF	TGTGCCAGCAGACGGACTAGCGGGGGGGCCTATACGTACGAGCAGTACTTC
once	TRBJ2-7	TRBV5-1	14	.	CASSLGDTNYEQYF	TGCGCCAGCAGCTTGGGGGACACTAACTACGAGCAGTACTTC
.	TRBJ2-1	TRBV18	14	.	CASSPPRPRTEQFF	TGTGCCAGCTCACCACCGAGGCCAAGGACAGAGCAGTTCTTC
.	TRBJ1-1	TRBV5-6	13	.	CASSFSHERKAFF	TGTGCCAGCAGCTTTTCTCACGAGAGGAAAGCTTTCTTT
.	TRBJ2-7	TRBV6-1	15	TRBD1	CASLFFGTDLYEQYF	TGTGCCAGCCTCTTCTTCGGGACAGATCTTTACGAGCAGTACTTC
.	TRBJ2-2	TRBV27	13	TRBD2	CATKTGGIGELFF	TGTGCCACCAAGACGGGGGGGATCGGGGAGCTGTTTTTT
once	TRBJ2-7	TRBV18	16	TRBD1	CASSYITGTGIYEQYF	TGTGCCAGCTCGTACATTACCGGGACAGGCATCTACGAGCAGTACTTC
.	TRBJ2-3	TRBV9	15	.	CASSAGGRGTDTQYF	TGTGCCAGCAGCGCCGGGGGAAGGGGCACAGATACGCAGTATTTT
.	TRBJ2-6	TRBV10-3	19	TRBD2	CAITPGGLAGVGGANVLTF	TGTGCCATCACCCCGGGGGGACTAGCGGGAGTCGGTGGGGCCAACGTCCTGACTTTC
.	TRBJ1-4	TRBV6-6	16	TRBD1	CASRGQGFPPREKLFF	TGTGCCAGCAGGGGACAGGGTTTTCCGCCTAGGGAAAAACTGTTTTTT
few	TRBJ2-2	TRBV7-3	12	.	CASSLEAGELFF	TGTGCCAGCAGCTTAGAGGCCGGGGAGCTGTTTTTT
.	TRBJ2-1	TRBV6-6	14	.	CASSYGQFDNEQFF	TGTGCCAGCAGTTACGGGCAGTTTGACAATGAGCAGTTCTTC
.	TRBJ1-2	TRBV30	12	.	CAWSGTDGGYTF	TGTGCCTGGAGTGGGACAGACGGCGGCTACACCTTC
few	TRBJ2-3	TRBV29-1	13	.	CSVVPPGINTQYF	TGCAGCGTTGTCCCTCCCGGGATTAATACGCAGTATTTT
.	TRBJ2-5	TRBV5-1	16	.	CASSKYTLQGAETQYF	TGCGCCAGCAGCAAGTACACCTTACAGGGTGCAGAGACCCAGTACTTC